This passage covers 29 T cell receptor beta chains from one sample sequenced in a study of response to subunit inactivated influenza vaccine. TCRdb analysed the RT-PCR reads with MiXCR anew, one entry per CDR3 protein. The table has just over 300,000 distinct CDR3 sequences, 21% seen once. The specimen comprised PBMCs from blood, sampled about 20 months after vaccination. The receptor set was obtained from a man between 50 and 69 years old who received an inactivated influenza vaccine.

V is TRBV18 and J is TRBJ2-1; 7 bases agree with TRBD2. The J segment lost 7 bases and the V segment lost 0 bases, leaving 9 bases of the junction unmatched. The CDR3 totals 16 residues. Germline loops: CDR1 KGHSH, CDR2 LQKENI. CDR3 loop: CASSPPGLGSTNEQFF. The CDR3 DNA reads as TGTGCCAGCTCACCACCTGGACTAGGGAGCACAAATGAGCAGTTCTTC.

The chain employs TRBV5-1 and TRBJ2-2; D unresolved. Germline V CDR1 and CDR2: SGHRS, YFSETQ. Trimming left V 1 base short and J 7 bases short, with 17 bases between. This CDR3 comprises 16 residues. The CDR3 bases are TGCGCCAGCAGCTTGCCCCTCACAAAGGATCTCGGGGAGCTGTTTTTT. It is translated as CASSLPLTKDLGELFF.

This clonotype was detected ten times or more. The J gene is TRBJ2-1, the V gene TRBV7-6; tentatively, D is TRBD2 (6 bases). V was cut by 1 base and J by 5 bases, with 18 bases left in between. CDR1 is SGHVS, CDR2 FNYEAQ, per germline. CDR3 size: 17 residues. The DNA of the CDR3 is TGTGCCAGCAGCTTAGAAAATATAGCGGCGGCAAACAATGAGCAGTTCTTC. Encoded protein: CASSLENIAAANNEQFF.

This chain joins TRBV7-9 and TRBJ2-7; D not certain. The V end lost 3 bases, the J end lost 0 bases, and 9 bases lay between the germline ends. From germline, CDR1 is SEHNR and CDR2 FQNEAQ (reference sequence). This CDR3 spans 14 amino acids. Here the CDR3 reads CASSFGRFSYEQYF. CDR3 nucleotides: TGTGCCAGCAGCTTCGGACGGTTCTCCTACGAGCAGTACTTC.

This clonotype was recorded a few times. The chain combines TRBV7-2 with TRBJ1-3; D remains ambiguous. Germline CDR1 SGHTA, CDR2 FQGNSA. V was shortened by 7 bases and J by 4 bases, with 17 bases between the two germline ends. CDR3 length: 15 residues. Here the CDR3 reads CASTPGPKPGNTIYF. For the CDR3, the DNA is TGTGCCAGCACCCCGGGCCCCAAGCCCGGAAACACCATATATTTT.

This chain joins TRBV27 and TRBJ2-1, with 9 bases that match TRBD1. The V gene end was trimmed by 5 bases and the J gene end by 8 bases; junction bases not matched to a gene: 4. Germline CDR1 and CDR2: MNHEY and SMNVEV (reference sequence). This CDR3 contains 13 residues. As DNA, the CDR3 is TGTGCCAGCAGTATAACAGGGGGCCATGAGCAGTTCTTC. The encoded protein is CASSITGGHEQFF.

This clonotype was found a few times. The chain combines TRBV4-2 with TRBJ1-3, with D uncertain. Per germline, CDR1 LGHNA and CDR2 YNFKEQ. The CDR3 is 17 residues long. Trimming removed 4 bases from V and 0 bases from J, with 16 bases in between. The CDR3, as DNA: TGTGCCAGCAGCCCTTCTTTCGGACGGAACTCTGGAAACACCATATATTTT. Translated: CASSPSFGRNSGNTIYF.

This clonotype turned up a few times. This rearrangement joins TRBV12-3 or TRBV12-4 to TRBJ2-1; 8 nucleotides match TRBD2. Losses at the gene ends were 10 bases for V and 9 bases for J; bases not matched to a gene: 11. The CDR3 spans 13 residues. CDR3 residues: CATDAGGGAEQFF. As DNA, the CDR3 is TGTGCCACAGACGCGGGGGGAGGGGCTGAGCAGTTCTTC.

A remark on this clonotype: The junction departs from the called germline gene at one end, perhaps through a read error. The chain links TRBV5-4 to TRBJ1-2; 10 nucleotides align to TRBD1. The CDR3 spans 16 residues. Germline-derived CDR1 and CDR2 are SGHNT and YYREEE (reference sequence). In DNA, the CDR3 is TGTGCCAGCAGTCGAACCGGGACAGGGGCTAACTTTGGCTACACCTTC. This encodes CASSRTGTGANFGYTF.

This chain uses TRBV7-9 with TRBJ1-2; TRBD1 matches at 7 bases. The germline CDR1 and CDR2 sequences are SEHNR and FQNEAQ (reference sequence). CDR3 length: 16 amino acids. The junction had 9 bases not matched to a gene; V was cut back by 5 bases and J by 0 bases. CDR3 protein: CASSLGPQGANYGYTF. The DNA of the CDR3 is TGTGCCAGCAGCCTAGGGCCGCAGGGGGCTAACTATGGCTACACCTTC.

In its sample, this clonotype was seen a few times. This chain links TRBV4-2 with TRBJ1-2; possibly TRBD1 for D (5 bases). V lost 0 bases and J 4 bases, leaving 18 bases between the germline ends. CDR1 is LGHNA, CDR2 YNFKEQ, per germline. This CDR3 comprises 17 residues. CDR3 protein: CASSQERGAGKFYGYTF. The CDR3 nucleotides are TGTGCCAGCAGCCAAGAAAGAGGGGCAGGAAAATTCTATGGCTACACCTTC.

V usage is TRBV29-1 and J usage is TRBJ2-1; unclear D gene. Trimming took 7 bases from V and 0 from J, leaving 13 bases between them. Germline V CDR1 and CDR2: SQVTM, ANQGSEA. The CDR3 consists of 14 residues. The CDR3 region is CSAGYGFSYNEQFF. The CDR3 DNA follows: TGCAGCGCTGGGTACGGCTTCTCCTACAATGAGCAGTTCTTC.

This clonotype was recorded a few times. Mismatch with germline at one junction end may stem from a read error. The V gene is TRBV6-5, the J gene TRBJ2-1; D may be TRBD2 (5 bases). CDR1 MNHEY and CDR2 SVGAGI come from the germline V gene. The CDR3 contains 11 residues. The CDR3 nucleotides read TGTGCCAGCAGTTCACTAGTTGAGGAGTTCTTC. It codes for CASSSLVEEFF.

This clonotype was counted once. The chain employs TRBV18 and TRBJ2-7; 8 bases agree with TRBD2. The CDR3 has 14 amino acids. Looked up from germline, CDR1 is KGHSH and CDR2 is LQKENI. V shed 3 bases and J 3 bases; nucleotides not matched to a gene: 4. The CDR3 bases are TGTGCCAGCTCACCGGGACTAGGAGGCTACGAGCAGTACTTC. Its translation is CASSPGLGGYEQYF.

The V and J genes are TRBV5-4 and TRBJ2-2, with TRBD2 matching 10 bases. Trimming took 0 bases from V and 6 from J; bases not matched to a gene: 5. The CDR3 sequence is 16 residues long. Germline V gives CDR1 SGHNT, CDR2 YYREEE (reference sequence). CDR3 in amino acids: CASSLDSGRGSGELFF. The CDR3 nucleotides are TGTGCCAGCAGCTTGGACAGCGGGAGGGGGTCCGGGGAGCTGTTTTTT.

This clonotype came up a few times. The rearrangement joins TRBV24-1 to TRBJ1-1; D perhaps matches TRBD1 (5 bases). V lost 5 bases and J lost 0, with 30 bases in between. The CDR3 is 21 amino acids. Germline V gives CDR1 KGHDR, CDR2 SFDVKD. CDR3 nucleotide sequence: TGTGCCACCAGTGCCTCCGCTGGGGAGGGGTCCCCGTCCTTACTGAACACTGAAGCTTTCTTT. Encoded protein: CATSASAGEGSPSLLNTEAFF.

This clonotype has only one observation. V gene TRBV3-1 combines with J gene TRBJ1-2; D gene ambiguous. The CDR3 spans 15 residues. Germline-derived CDR1 and CDR2 are LGHDT and YNNKEL (reference sequence). The V end lost 1 base, the J end lost 6 bases, and 15 bases lay between the germline ends. The DNA of the CDR3 is TGTGCCAGCAGCCAAGGATCTTCGAGGGTAAATGGCTACACCTTC. It specifies CASSQGSSRVNGYTF.

The sample holds a few counts of this clonotype. This chain joins TRBV4-3 and TRBJ2-1; no clear D gene. From germline, CDR1 is LGHNA and CDR2 YSLEER. The CDR3 covers 15 residues. V was shortened by 0 bases and J by 3 bases, with 9 bases between the two germline ends. CDR3 nucleotide sequence: TGCGCCAGCAGCCAAGAGTGGATCCGCTACAATGAGCAGTTCTTC. Protein: CASSQEWIRYNEQFF.

The rearrangement uses TRBV29-1 and TRBJ2-2; TRBD1 matches 7 bases. The germline V gene has CDR1 SQVTM and CDR2 ANQGSEA. The V gene end was trimmed by 7 bases and the J gene end by 3 bases; junction bases not matched to a gene: 11. The CDR3 runs to 15 residues. The CDR3 sequence: CSAAPRDSHTGELFF. DNA for the CDR3: TGCAGCGCCGCACCCAGGGACAGTCACACCGGGGAGCTGTTTTTT.

The sample holds a few counts of this clonotype. The chain links TRBV5-1 to TRBJ2-1, with 7 nucleotides matching TRBD1. After removal of 3 bases from V and 4 bases from J, the junction contained 7 bases not matched to a gene. CDR3 length equals 15 residues. The germline V gene encodes CDR1 SGHRS and CDR2 YFSETQ. CDR3 residues: CASSSDRVPYNEQFF. The CDR3 coding sequence is TGCGCCAGCAGCTCCGACAGGGTTCCGTACAATGAGCAGTTCTTC.

V and J are TRBV5-1 and TRBJ1-6; TRBD1 might be the D (5 bases). The CDR3 is made up of 15 amino acids. V was pared by 0 bases and J by 10 bases, with 14 bases between. CDR1 is SGHRS, CDR2 YFSETQ, per germline. The CDR3 sequence: CASSLGLPGGSPLHF. CDR3 nucleotide sequence: TGCGCCAGCAGCTTGGGGCTCCCCGGGGGGTCACCCCTCCACTTT.

This chain connects TRBV5-4 to TRBJ1-1, with a weak D call TRBD1 (5 bases). The V gene's germline CDR1 is SGHNT and CDR2 YYREEE (reference sequence). The V end was cut by 3 bases, the J end by 5 bases, with 20 bases between. The CDR3 is made up of 16 amino acids. CDR3 sequence: CASSSQQQGLRTEAFF. In nucleotides, the CDR3 is TGTGCCAGCAGCTCCCAACAGCAGGGTTTAAGGACTGAAGCTTTCTTT.

The chain uses TRBV28 and TRBJ2-3; no definite D call. The V and J ends lost 0 bases and 1 base respectively, with 14 bases between them. CDR3 length: 17 residues. CDR1 is MDHEN and CDR2 is SYDVKM in the germline V gene. The CDR3 nucleotides read TGTGCCAGCAGTTTATGGGGTGGTGGGGTCGGCACAGATACGCAGTATTTT. The encoded protein is CASSLWGGGVGTDTQYF.

There are a few counts of this clonotype. The J gene is TRBJ1-2, the V gene TRBV6-5; D gene ambiguous. Deletions cut 2 bases from V and 5 bases from J, with 9 bases between. Germline V gene lookup returns CDR1 MNHEY and CDR2 SVGAGI. The length of the CDR3 is 13 residues. The CDR3 DNA sequence: TGTGCCAGCAGTTACGAGGGAGCATATGGCTACACCTTC. Translation: CASSYEGAYGYTF.

The chain combines TRBV7-2 with TRBJ2-3; 9 nucleotides match TRBD1. This CDR3 is built from 15 residues. Germline values: CDR1 SGHTA, CDR2 FQGNSA. V shed 1 base, J shed 4 bases, and the junction held 3 bases outside the gene matches. The CDR3 region has the DNA TGTGCCAGCAGCTTAGTCTACAGGGGGCCAGATACGCAGTATTTT. The encoded protein is CASSLVYRGPDTQYF.

This clonotype was picked up many times. The CDR3 sequence is CASSSRYSNQPQHF. CDR3 nucleotide sequence: TGTGCCAGCAGTTCTCGGTATAGCAATCAGCCCCAGCATTTT. The rearrangement uses TRBV12-3 or TRBV12-4 and TRBJ1-5, with D unclear. The V and J ends lost 4 bases and 0 bases respectively, with 7 bases between them. The CDR3 contains 14 residues.

This clonotype was seen many times. The J gene is TRBJ1-4, the V gene TRBV20-1; D unclear. The CDR3 covers 14 residues. V lost 5 bases and J 2 bases, leaving 12 bases between the germline ends. CDR1 is DFQATT and CDR2 is SNEGSKA in the germline V gene (reference sequence). Here the CDR3 DNA reads TGCAGTGCTCAAGATGGGCGGACTAATGAAAAACTGTTTTTT. Its protein is CSAQDGRTNEKLFF.

This clonotype showed up just a few times. The V and J genes are TRBV5-1 and TRBJ1-2, with D unclear. Germline CDR1 SGHRS, CDR2 YFSETQ. The CDR3 length is 15 residues. V gave up 0 bases and J gave up 6 bases, with 15 bases separating them. The CDR3 sequence: CASSLDTKHTHGYTF. The CDR3, as DNA: TGCGCCAGCAGCTTGGACACCAAACACACGCATGGCTACACCTTC.

This clonotype was observed a handful of times. The V and J genes are TRBV11-2 and TRBJ1-2; D not certain. V gave up 4 bases and J gave up 4 bases, with 13 bases separating them. Germline V gene data show CDR1 as SGHAT and CDR2 as FQNNGV. CDR3 length: 14 amino acids. CDR3 sequence: CASSSSVLLYGYTF. CDR3 in DNA: TGTGCCAGCAGCTCCTCGGTTTTGCTCTATGGCTACACCTTC.